Listed below are T cell receptor beta chains from one sample, sequenced in a study of CD8+CD57+ T cells in acquired aplastic anemia. TCRdb reprocessed the reads with MiXCR, giving one entry per CDR3 protein. The sample includes roughly 290,000 distinct CDR3 sequences, 45% to 65% of them seen just once. Material for sequencing was sorted CD4+, CD8+, or CD8+CD57+ T cells (not recorded which) from PBMCs. Source of these receptors: a human donor with aplastic anemia. CDR3s include the opening cysteine and the closing phenylalanine or tryptophan. D genes are given only for firm matches. The size entry is marked missing in some rows and otherwise reads once, few, many or a size class.

d_call j_call clone_size v_call cdr3_nt cdr3_aa
TRBD1 TRBJ1-1 many TRBV10-3 TGTGCCATCAGGACAGGGATAGGGAACACTGAAGCTTTCTTT CAIRTGIGNTEAFF
TRBD2 TRBJ2-1 once TRBV15 TGTGCCACCAGACCTAGCGGAGACTACAATGAGCAGTTCTTC CATRPSGDYNEQFF
- TRBJ2-1 - TRBV25-1 TGTGCCAGCAGTGAATTCTCCCTTTCAGGGATATCCTACAATGAGCAGTTCTTC CASSEFSLSGISYNEQFF
- TRBJ1-1 once TRBV25-1 TGTGCCAGCAGTTTCACCCACCCACATGGGGGGAAAGGGACTGAAGCTTTCTTT CASSFTHPHGGKGTEAFF
TRBD2 TRBJ2-7 - TRBV5-1 TGCGCCAGCACGGGAGGGGAGGCCCCCGAGCAGTACTTC CASTGGEAPEQYF
TRBD2 TRBJ2-3 - TRBV18 TGTGCCAGCTCACCCCCCGGACTAGCGGGGGAGGATACGCAGTATTTT CASSPPGLAGEDTQYF
- TRBJ2-5 - TRBV20-1 TGCAGTGCTAGAGATCTCCAGACCCAGTACTTC CSARDLQTQYF
TRBD2 TRBJ2-5 many TRBV7-3 TGTGCCAGCAGCTTAGGGGGGGACCAACGCACCCAGTACTTC CASSLGGDQRTQYF
TRBD1 TRBJ2-3 - TRBV7-2 TGTGCCAGCAGCCCCCGACAGGGGTCAGATACGCAGTATTTT CASSPRQGSDTQYF
- TRBJ2-3 - TRBV7-4 TGTGCCAGCAGCTTGCCCCCCCCTAGCACAGATACGCAGTATTTT CASSLPPPSTDTQYF
- TRBJ2-5 many TRBV12-3/TRBV12-4 TGTGCCAGCAAGAGGCCGGACCGAGAAGAGACCCAGTACTTC CASKRPDREETQYF
TRBD2 TRBJ2-2 - TRBV2 TGCGCCAGCACACCACCTAGCGGGATGGGCCACGGGGAGCTGTTTTTT CASTPPSGMGHGELFF
- TRBJ2-2 many TRBV6-4 TGTGCCAGCAGTGAAGCACTGGGTTCCGGGGAGCTGTTTTTT CASSEALGSGELFF
- TRBJ1-1 - TRBV5-1 TGCGCCAGCAGCCCTCCCCTGGGTGTGAACACTGAAGCTTTCTTT CASSPPLGVNTEAFF
- TRBJ2-2 few TRBV7-8 TGTGCCAGCAGCTTAGGCCCCCGCAATTTAAACGGGGAGCTGTTTTTT CASSLGPRNLNGELFF
- TRBJ2-7 - TRBV25-1 TGTGCCACCCTAGAATCCGGGACGGCAACCTACGAGCAGTACTTC CATLESGTATYEQYF
- TRBJ1-6 - TRBV5-1 TGCGCCAGCAGCTTGGTCTGGGTCAGCCATAATTCACCCCTCCACTTT CASSLVWVSHNSPLHF
TRBD2 TRBJ2-7 - TRBV7-3 TGTGCCAGCAGCTGGACTAGCGGTTTGGGTGAGCAGTACTTC CASSWTSGLGEQYF
TRBD1 TRBJ2-3 - TRBV5-1 TGCGCCAGCAGCTACCTCAGGGGGACGGATACGCAGTATTTT CASSYLRGTDTQYF
TRBD1 TRBJ1-4 - TRBV19 TGTGCCAGTACCGACACCCCAGGGGGAAAACTGTTTTTT CASTDTPGGKLFF
TRBD1 TRBJ2-5 - TRBV7-6 TGTGCCAGCAGCTTAGGTGCAGGGGGCGGAGAGACCCAGTACTTC CASSLGAGGGETQYF
- TRBJ2-7 - TRBV7-8 TGTGCCAGCAGCCCCGGGGCAGGGCCCTACGAGCAGTACTTC CASSPGAGPYEQYF
- TRBJ2-1 once TRBV9 TGTGCCAGCAGCTTAATTCCCGGTAACAATGAGCAGTTCTTC CASSLIPGNNEQFF
- TRBJ1-3 many TRBV19 TGTGCCAGTAGTATCAATCTCCGCTCTGGAAACACCATATATTTT CASSINLRSGNTIYF
- TRBJ2-6 many TRBV19 TGTGCCAGTAGTGAGTCTGGGGCCAACGTCCTGACTTTC CASSESGANVLTF
- TRBJ2-7 - TRBV19 TGTGCCAGTAGTATAGGGTGGGGTATCCCTTCCTACGAGCAGTACTTC CASSIGWGIPSYEQYF
- TRBJ1-4 - TRBV7-6 TGTGCCATCCTGGTCGGTGAAAAACTGTTTTTT CAILVGEKLFF
- TRBJ1-4 - TRBV9 TGTGCCAGCAGAGTAGCCGGGGGCGGTGAAAAACTGTTTTTT CASRVAGGGEKLFF
- TRBJ2-7 few TRBV7-2 TGTGCCAGCAGCTCCCTTGGCCACGAGCAGTACTTC CASSSLGHEQYF
- TRBJ2-7 many TRBV20-1 TGCAGTGCCCCCGGGACGTACTCCTACGAGCAGTACTTC CSAPGTYSYEQYF
TRBD1 TRBJ2-1 - TRBV11-2 TGTGCCAGCAGGTCACAGGGGCTAGCAGGTGAGCAGTTCTTC CASRSQGLAGEQFF
- TRBJ1-3 - TRBV7-4 TGTGCCAGCAGCCGGCGGATAAAGGACCTAAAGGAGATCTACTCTGGAAGCACCATATATTTT CASSRRIKDLKEIYSGSTIYF
- TRBJ2-7 - TRBV7-2 TGTGCCAGCAGCTCAACCACGGGACCTTCCTACGAGCAGTACTTC CASSSTTGPSYEQYF
TRBD1 TRBJ2-7 - TRBV15 TGTGCCACCAGCAGTTGGCAGGGGGCCTCCTACGAGCAGTACTTC CATSSWQGASYEQYF
- TRBJ1-1 - TRBV19 TGTGCCAGTAGTATGGGGGCAGGAAACGCTGAAGCTTTCTTT CASSMGAGNAEAFF
- TRBJ1-3 - TRBV6-1 TGTGCCAGCAGTGGTACACAGGGAACTGGAAACACCATATATTTT CASSGTQGTGNTIYF
TRBD1 TRBJ1-4 - TRBV5-1 TGCGCCAGCAGCTTGAGGACAGGGGGCAATGAAAAACTGTTTTTT CASSLRTGGNEKLFF
- TRBJ2-7 many TRBV20-1 TGCAGTGCTAGAGATCTCCTCAGGCAGCGAAGCAGCGAGCAGTACTTC CSARDLLRQRSSEQYF
TRBD1 TRBJ2-1 once TRBV29-1 TGCAGCGTTGAGGACAGGGAGAGATACAATGAGCAGTTCTTC CSVEDRERYNEQFF
TRBD2 TRBJ2-1 - TRBV20-1 TGCAGTGCTAGAGAGGGAGGGGCTGGGTTACTCTTC CSAREGGAGLLF
- TRBJ1-2 few TRBV20-1 TGCAGTGCTAGAGATCGATGGGGGGCGGGCGGCTACACCTTC CSARDRWGAGGYTF
- TRBJ2-5 many TRBV3-1 TGTGCCAGCAGCCGCATGGACGGAGAGACCCAGTACTTC CASSRMDGETQYF
- TRBJ1-2 once TRBV4-3 TGCGCCAGCAGCCAAGGTGGTCAGGGTCACTATGGCTACACCTTC CASSQGGQGHYGYTF
- TRBJ2-5 few TRBV24-1 TGTGCCACCAGTGGGGCAGGGACTGCGACCCAGTACTTC CATSGAGTATQYF
- TRBJ1-6 - TRBV5-1 TGCGCCAGCAGCTTGCAGGAACGGAGAACGGGTTCACCCCTCCACTTT CASSLQERRTGSPLHF
TRBD1 TRBJ2-5 - TRBV6-6 TGTGCCAGCACCATGGGACGGGACAGCCTACAAGAGACCCAGTACTTC CASTMGRDSLQETQYF
TRBD2 TRBJ2-3 - TRBV15 TGTGCCACCAGCAGAGATAGAGCGGGAGGGCCGGGCACAGATACGCAGTATTTT CATSRDRAGGPGTDTQYF
- TRBJ1-1 - TRBV2 TGTGCCAGCAAGGACAGATCGAACACTGAAGCTTTCTTT CASKDRSNTEAFF
- TRBJ2-5 - TRBV7-9 TGTGCCAGCAGTCCCTTAAGAGAGACCCAGTACTTC CASSPLRETQYF
- TRBJ1-1 - TRBV20-1 TGCAGTGTCCCTGAAGCTTTCTTT CSVPEAFF
TRBD1 TRBJ2-5 once TRBV19 TGTGCCAGTAGCCGAGGGACAGGGGGTGAGACCCAGTACTTC CASSRGTGGETQYF
TRBD1 TRBJ1-6 many TRBV19 TGTGCCAGTAGTGTCACCGGGACAGCACCAGATTCACCCCTCCACTTT CASSVTGTAPDSPLHF
- TRBJ2-5 once TRBV29-1 TGCAGCGTTGAAGGCGCAGTGGGGGGTTCAACGCCCCAAGAGACCCAGTACTTC CSVEGAVGGSTPQETQYF
- TRBJ1-2 - TRBV5-1 TGCGCCAGCAGCTTTGCTGGTGGCAATGGCTACACCTTC CASSFAGGNGYTF